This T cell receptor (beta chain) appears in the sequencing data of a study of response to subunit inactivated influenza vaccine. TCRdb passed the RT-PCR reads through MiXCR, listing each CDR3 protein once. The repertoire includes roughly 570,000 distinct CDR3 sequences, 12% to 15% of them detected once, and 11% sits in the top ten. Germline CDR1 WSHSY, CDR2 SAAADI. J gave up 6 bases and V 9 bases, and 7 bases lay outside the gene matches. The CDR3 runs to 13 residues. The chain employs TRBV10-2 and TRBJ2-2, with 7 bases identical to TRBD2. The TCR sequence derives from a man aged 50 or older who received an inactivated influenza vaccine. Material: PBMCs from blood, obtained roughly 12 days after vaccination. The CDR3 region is CASRSGGAGELFF. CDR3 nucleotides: TGCGCCAGTAGAAGTGGGGGGGCCGGGGAGCTGTTTTTT.